These T cell receptor beta chains were read from a single sample in a study of Ad26.COV2.S vaccination and SARS-CoV-2 variants. Method: immunoSEQ multiplex PCR; TCRdb's copy keeps in-frame clones and lacks some. The data contain about 410,000 clones, around 89% of them singletons. This material consisted of peripheral blood, taken in a trial of Ad26.COV2.S vaccine versus placebo. These TCRs come from a person aged 18-60 years who received the Ad26.COV2.S COVID-19 vaccine or a placebo. The conserved cysteine and the conserved F or W are not part of the CDR3 here. A D gene is named only where the DNA matches it firmly.

j_gene: TRBJ1-6
d_gene: -
v_gene: TRBV7-9
CDR3aa: ASSPPGGSSYNSPLH

j_gene: TRBJ1-1
d_gene: -
v_gene: TRBV10-3
CDR3aa: AISESNTAF

j_gene: TRBJ2-1
d_gene: TRBD1
v_gene: TRBV4-1
CDR3aa: ASSQESHRGEEQF

j_gene: TRBJ2-7
d_gene: TRBD1
v_gene: TRBV11-2
CDR3aa: ASSRDRGIIYEQY

j_gene: TRBJ1-1
d_gene: -
v_gene: TRBV7-9
CDR3aa: ASSLTANTEAF

j_gene: TRBJ2-1
d_gene: -
v_gene: TRBV4-2
CDR3aa: ASSQASGFYNEQF

j_gene: TRBJ2-5
d_gene: TRBD1
v_gene: TRBV5-1
CDR3aa: ASSLLGTGEQETQY

j_gene: TRBJ2-3
d_gene: TRBD2
v_gene: TRBV9
CDR3aa: ASSVTFHGLAGQDTQY

j_gene: TRBJ2-5
d_gene: TRBD2
v_gene: TRBV6-2/TRBV6-3
CDR3aa: ASSITSGETQY

j_gene: TRBJ2-3
d_gene: -
v_gene: TRBV2
CDR3aa: ASSGTGFITDTQY

j_gene: TRBJ1-1
d_gene: -
v_gene: TRBV9
CDR3aa: ASSVASRGTEAF

j_gene: TRBJ2-3
d_gene: -
v_gene: TRBV6-5
CDR3aa: ASSRGGWGTDTQY

j_gene: TRBJ2-3
d_gene: -
v_gene: TRBV6-5
CDR3aa: ASRGTDTQY

j_gene: TRBJ2-3
d_gene: -
v_gene: TRBV12-3/TRBV12-4
CDR3aa: ASSPFSADTQY

j_gene: TRBJ2-7
d_gene: -
v_gene: TRBV7-9
CDR3aa: ASSFAGRDEQY

j_gene: TRBJ2-7
d_gene: -
v_gene: TRBV9
CDR3aa: ASSVDGVRSREQY

j_gene: TRBJ2-1
d_gene: -
v_gene: TRBV28
CDR3aa: ASSGSLAVYNEQF

j_gene: TRBJ2-2
d_gene: TRBD2
v_gene: TRBV9
CDR3aa: ASSALAGEFTGELF

j_gene: TRBJ1-2
d_gene: -
v_gene: TRBV10-3
CDR3aa: AISESTRALVCYGYT

j_gene: TRBJ2-7
d_gene: -
v_gene: TRBV5-6
CDR3aa: ASSLAASSYEQY

j_gene: TRBJ2-3
d_gene: -
v_gene: TRBV7-3
CDR3aa: ASSPQGGTDTQY

j_gene: TRBJ2-7
d_gene: -
v_gene: TRBV6-2/TRBV6-3
CDR3aa: ASSYWGEQY

j_gene: TRBJ2-7
d_gene: TRBD2
v_gene: TRBV11-3
CDR3aa: ASSLRGTSGIDEQY

j_gene: TRBJ2-1
d_gene: -
v_gene: TRBV18
CDR3aa: ASSPLPQQSVVHEQF

j_gene: TRBJ1-1
d_gene: TRBD1
v_gene: TRBV12-3/TRBV12-4
CDR3aa: ASSSRGPEAF

j_gene: TRBJ2-7
d_gene: -
v_gene: TRBV12-5
CDR3aa: ASGESVYEQY

j_gene: TRBJ2-7
d_gene: -
v_gene: TRBV11-2
CDR3aa: ASSRHRVYEQY

j_gene: TRBJ1-6
d_gene: TRBD1
v_gene: TRBV5-1
CDR3aa: ASSLGTGGELGSPLH

j_gene: TRBJ2-1
d_gene: TRBD1
v_gene: TRBV7-6
CDR3aa: ASSLGPSPGTGQF

j_gene: TRBJ1-1
d_gene: TRBD1
v_gene: TRBV5-1
CDR3aa: ASRPGGGSNTEAF

j_gene: TRBJ2-2
d_gene: TRBD2
v_gene: TRBV9
CDR3aa: ASSGLAGVTGELF

j_gene: TRBJ1-1
d_gene: -
v_gene: TRBV6-5
CDR3aa: ASRRAGRTEAF

j_gene: TRBJ2-1
d_gene: TRBD2
v_gene: TRBV2
CDR3aa: ASSESLAAYNEQF

j_gene: TRBJ2-1
d_gene: TRBD2
v_gene: TRBV11-2
CDR3aa: ASSRPGEGF

j_gene: TRBJ2-1
d_gene: TRBD1
v_gene: TRBV5-4
CDR3aa: ASSSSMGTGVYNEQF

j_gene: TRBJ2-6
d_gene: -
v_gene: TRBV18
CDR3aa: ASSLPAGPGSVLT

j_gene: TRBJ1-5
d_gene: TRBD1
v_gene: TRBV20-1
CDR3aa: SASRPGGKQPQH

j_gene: TRBJ2-5
d_gene: -
v_gene: TRBV5-1
CDR3aa: ASRRVPGRSQETQY

j_gene: TRBJ2-2
d_gene: -
v_gene: TRBV4-1
CDR3aa: ASSQDRTGELF

j_gene: TRBJ2-7
d_gene: TRBD2
v_gene: TRBV5-4
CDR3aa: ASSPRASGSYEQY

j_gene: TRBJ1-2
d_gene: -
v_gene: TRBV28
CDR3aa: ASSFAGNYGYT

j_gene: TRBJ1-1
d_gene: -
v_gene: TRBV7-9
CDR3aa: ASSPGDTEAF

j_gene: TRBJ1-1
d_gene: -
v_gene: TRBV7-9
CDR3aa: ASSPHNAQSNTEAF

j_gene: TRBJ2-3
d_gene: TRBD1
v_gene: TRBV2
CDR3aa: ATSEGAGTDTQY

j_gene: TRBJ1-3
d_gene: -
v_gene: TRBV7-8
CDR3aa: ASSSDGGLEANTIY

j_gene: TRBJ1-1
d_gene: -
v_gene: TRBV6-2/TRBV6-3
CDR3aa: ASSRTFAEAF

j_gene: TRBJ1-1
d_gene: -
v_gene: TRBV5-4
CDR3aa: ASSLEGGPDEAF

j_gene: TRBJ2-1
d_gene: -
v_gene: TRBV27
CDR3aa: ASSFSAATYNEQF